A single sample is the source of the 8 T cell receptor beta chains below, sequenced in a study of naive and memory T cell subsets. Both TRBC1 and TRBC2 were covered by a beta constant-region primer of two equimolar oligonucleotides. Ligated cDNA was amplified by four rounds of PCR with nested alpha and beta constant-region primers and SP2. TCRdb fed the UMI-ligation and nested PCR reads into MiXCR, producing one record per CDR3 protein. The repertoire includes tens of thousands of distinct CDR3 sequences, approximately 10% of them detected once, and 0.95% to 1.5% sits in the top ten. The sequenced material came from naive CD8+ T cells from blood. These receptors were collected from a human donor in good health.

This clonotype appeared many times. This sequence joins TRBV6-5 and TRBJ2-7; D perhaps matches TRBD2 (5 bases). V lost 0 bases and J 2 bases, leaving 11 bases between the germline ends. CDR1 and CDR2 (germline): MNHEY, SVGAGI. The length of the CDR3 is 15 residues. CDR3 amino acids: CASSYSTGETYEQYF. The CDR3 nucleotides are TGTGCCAGCAGTTACTCGACCGGGGAAACCTACGAGCAGTACTTC.

This clonotype was counted a few times. The genes are TRBV5-5 and TRBJ2-5, with D possibly called TRBD1 or TRBD2 (6 bases each). The V gene lost 0 bases and the J gene lost 0 bases, with 9 bases spanning the gap. Germline V gives CDR1 SGHKS, CDR2 YYEKEE (reference sequence). The CDR3 loop spans 15 amino acids. The CDR3 here is CASSLVRDNQETQYF. The CDR3 nucleotides read TGTGCCAGCAGCTTGGTGCGGGACAACCAAGAGACCCAGTACTTC.

CDR3 sequence (DNA): TGCAGTGCGTCCGAGAAGCAGTACTTC. Its translation: CSASEKQYF. This chain connects TRBV20-1 to TRBJ2-7; D remains ambiguous. V shed 6 bases and J shed 8 bases, with 8 bases lying between them. This CDR3 contains 9 residues. CDR1 and CDR2 from the germline V gene are DFQATT and SNEGSKA (reference sequence).

The rearrangement uses TRBV27 and TRBJ2-1, with D possibly matching TRBD2 (5 bases). The V end lost 5 bases, the J end lost 3 bases, and 11 bases lay between the germline ends. CDR3 length equals 14 residues. Germline lookup yields CDR1 MNHEY and CDR2 SMNVEV (reference sequence). CDR3: CASSRVGDYNEQFF. CDR3 sequence (DNA): TGTGCCAGCAGTCGGGTGGGAGACTACAATGAGCAGTTCTTC.

About this clonotype: Since a much larger clone is just one base distant, this may be a read error. The chain recombines TRBV20-1 with TRBJ2-7, with D unclear. Germline CDR1 is DFQATT and CDR2 is SNEGSKA (reference sequence). This CDR3 region has 12 residues. CDR3 DNA: TGCAGTGCTAGAGATCCCACGTACGAGGAGTACTTC. This translates into CSARDPTYEEYF.

The rearrangement joins TRBV2 to TRBJ2-7, with unresolved D. The CDR3 runs to 15 residues. Trimming left V 0 bases short and J 0 bases short, with 9 bases between. Per the germline V gene, CDR1 is SNHLY and CDR2 is FYNNEI. CDR3 region: CASSEAAESSYEQYF. The CDR3 DNA sequence: TGTGCCAGCAGTGAAGCGGCGGAGAGCTCCTACGAGCAGTACTTC.

This clonotype showed up just a few times. The rearrangement joins TRBV12-3 or TRBV12-4 to TRBJ2-3, with D tentatively TRBD1 or TRBD2 (5 bases each). The CDR3 is 12 amino acids. V lost 3 bases, J lost 5 bases, and 6 bases lay in between. CDR3 sequence (DNA): TGTGCCAGCAGTTTTGGGGGAGATACGCAGTATTTT. Translation gives CASSFGGDTQYF.

This clonotype was seen ten or more times. The V gene is TRBV28, the J gene TRBJ2-7, with TRBD1 matching 7 bases. Trimming removed 5 bases from V and 1 base from J; junction bases left unmatched: 14. The CDR3 is 17 amino acids. Per germline, CDR1 MDHEN and CDR2 SYDVKM. CDR3 amino acids: CASSHKYRGISSYEQYF. In DNA form, the CDR3 reads TGTGCCAGCAGTCACAAATACAGGGGAATTAGTTCCTACGAGCAGTACTTC.